One and the same sample provided the 13 T cell receptor beta chains below, sequenced in a study of T cell responses to AZD1222 COVID-19 vaccine. TCRdb's copy holds only in-frame clones and misses some; the assay was immunoSEQ multiplex PCR. The sample shows roughly 55,000 clones, around 89% of them seen only once. The sample was peripheral blood, taken on day 0 of AZD1222 vaccination. The receptors derive from an adult in good health.

V is TRBV5-1 and J is TRBJ2-2, with 8 bases that match TRBD2. The junction had 7 bases not matched to a gene; V was cut back by 0 bases and J by 6 bases. CDR3 size: 16 residues. CDR1 is SGHRS and CDR2 is YFSETQ in the germline V gene. In nucleotides, the CDR3 is TGCGCCAGCAGCTTGGCAACTAGCGGAGCCTCCGGGGAGCTGTTTTTT. Amino acids: CASSLATSGASGELFF.

The J gene is TRBJ2-1, the V gene TRBV6-1; TRBD2 is a possible D gene (5 bases). CDR1 and CDR2 (germline): MNHNS, SASEGT. The CDR3 spans 16 residues. V lost 3 bases, J lost 2 bases, and 14 bases lay in between. CDR3 region: CASSERPGSTYNEQFF. The CDR3 DNA is TGTGCCAGCAGTGAGCGACCGGGAAGTACCTACAATGAGCAGTTCTTC.

The J gene is TRBJ1-2, the V gene TRBV28; no reliable D call. V was shortened by 4 bases and J by 8 bases, with 14 bases between the two germline ends. Germline CDR1 MDHEN, CDR2 SYDVKM. CDR3 length: 13 residues. The CDR3 region is CASSSTSGLGYTF. The CDR3 bases are TGTGCCAGCAGTTCCACCAGTGGTCTGGGCTACACCTTC.

The V and J genes are TRBV23-1 and TRBJ1-1, with D uncertain. TRBV23-1 is an ORF; its function is uncertain. This CDR3 spans 12 amino acids. The ends were cut back, 4 bases at V and 3 bases at J, with 6 bases in the middle. The chain's CDR3 is CASSRLDTEAFF. In DNA form, the CDR3 reads TGCGCCAGCAGTCGGCTCGACACTGAAGCTTTCTTT.

The chain recombines TRBV9 with TRBJ2-2; TRBD2 is a possible D gene (5 bases). Per germline, CDR1 SGDLS and CDR2 YYNGEE. The V and J ends lost 5 bases and 1 base respectively, with 12 bases between them. This CDR3 comprises 15 residues. The CDR3, as DNA: TGTGCCAGCAGGATAGGACTTCAGAACACCGGGGAGCTGTTTTTT. Translated: CASRIGLQNTGELFF.

The chain employs TRBV7-8 and TRBJ1-3; 7 bases match TRBD1. Germline V gene sequence: CDR1 SGHVS, CDR2 FQNEAQ. This CDR3 has 17 amino acids. V lost 3 bases, J lost 1 base, and 9 bases stayed unmatched. The CDR3 spells CASSFSPRGISGNTIYF. CDR3 sequence (DNA): TGTGCCAGCAGCTTCTCCCCCAGGGGGATTTCTGGAAACACCATATATTTT.

The chain links TRBV29-1 to TRBJ2-3; D is unclear. V lost 4 bases, J lost 2 bases, and 10 bases lay in between. CDR1 and CDR2 from the germline V gene are SQVTM and ANQGSEA. The CDR3 is 13 residues long. The CDR3 DNA sequence: TGCAGCGTTGCCAACGATCCCACAGATACGCAGTATTTT. This translates into CSVANDPTDTQYF.

This clone occurred a few times. The chain employs TRBV11-2 and TRBJ2-3; possibly TRBD1 for D (6 bases). V gave up 5 bases and J gave up 5 bases, with 11 bases separating them. The germline V gene has CDR1 SGHAT and CDR2 FQNNGV. The CDR3 consists of 13 residues. The CDR3 DNA sequence: TGTGCCAGCAGCCCCAGAGGGGGAGATACGCAGTATTTT. As protein: CASSPRGGDTQYF. Drawing the rest from reference TRBV11-2 and TRBJ2-3, the complete variable domain is EAGVAQSPRYKIIEKRQSVAFWCNPISGHATLYWYQQILGQGPKLLIQFQNNGVVDDSQLPKDRFSAERLKGVDSTLKIQPAKLEDSAVYLCASSPRGGDTQYFGPGTRLTVL.

J is TRBJ2-1 and V is TRBV7-9; D may be TRBD1 (5 bases). Germline assignment: CDR1 SEHNR and CDR2 FQNEAQ (reference sequence). This CDR3 contains 15 residues. V was trimmed by 0 bases and J by 10 bases, leaving 16 bases between them. CDR3 nucleotides: TGTGCCAGCAGCTTAGCGCAGGGCTTTAAGAGGGAGCAGTTCTTC. Protein sequence: CASSLAQGFKREQFF.

The CDR3: CASSGYIGGGYTF. The CDR3 bases are TGTGCCAGCAGTGGGTACATCGGAGGGGGCTACACCTTC. The gene calls are TRBV28 and TRBJ1-2, with no clear D. Trimming cost V 5 bases and J 8 bases, with 15 bases left between them. CDR1 and CDR2 (germline): MDHEN, SYDVKM. The CDR3 is 13 residues long.

The chain employs TRBV27 and TRBJ2-7; D might be TRBD1 (5 bases). V was trimmed by 3 bases and J by 5 bases, leaving 14 bases between them. Germline V gene data show CDR1 as MNHEY and CDR2 as SMNVEV (reference sequence). The CDR3 sequence is 14 residues long. DNA for the CDR3: TGTGCCAGCAGTTTCGGTAAGGGGCGTCACGAGCAGTACTTC. Its protein product is CASSFGKGRHEQYF.

The chain couples TRBV4-2 to TRBJ2-1; D gene ambiguous. Germline values: CDR1 LGHNA, CDR2 YNFKEQ. The germline V and J ends were trimmed by 4 bases and 0 bases, with 10 bases remaining between them. The CDR3 consists of 15 residues. In DNA, the CDR3 is TGTGCCAGCAGCCTTGGTACGGGCTCCTACAATGAGCAGTTCTTC. Protein sequence: CASSLGTGSYNEQFF.

This rearrangement joins TRBV24-1 to TRBJ2-2, with 10 bases matching TRBD1. The CDR3 runs 18 residues. Per the germline V gene, CDR1 is KGHDR and CDR2 is SFDVKD. V was pared by 3 bases and J by 2 bases, with 8 bases of the junction left unmatched. The CDR3 protein is CATSDQIGTGVNTGELFF. CDR3 DNA sequence: TGTGCCACCAGTGATCAGATCGGGACAGGGGTCAACACCGGGGAGCTGTTTTTT.